One and the same sample provided the 14 T cell receptor beta chains below, sequenced in a study of blood T cell repertoires in COVID-19. Libraries were prepared by immunoSEQ multiplex PCR; TCRdb keeps only in-frame clonotypes and omits some of them. The sample has 200,000 to 250,000 clones, around 90% seen once. Sequenced sample: peripheral blood. Receptors originate from a man younger than 30 with active or convalescent COVID-19.

The chain employs TRBV19 and TRBJ2-7; 7 nucleotides align to TRBD1. CDR1 and CDR2 from the germline V gene are LNHDA and SQIVND (reference sequence). Losses at the gene ends were 5 bases for V and 1 base for J; bases not matched to a gene: 8. CDR3 length: 15 residues. CDR3 nucleotides: TGTGCCAGTAGTGCGGTAGCAGGGGGATCCTACGAGCAGTACTTC. Translating gives CASSAVAGGSYEQYF.

This clone was counted a single time. The chain has TRBV2 and TRBJ2-3; 8 bases fit TRBD1. J gave up 2 bases and V 7 bases, and 11 bases lay outside the gene matches. The CDR3 loop spans 16 amino acids. Germline CDR1 and CDR2: SNHLY and FYNNEI. This CDR3 reads CASIPTGQDFTDTQYF. The CDR3 nucleotides are TGTGCCAGCATTCCCACGGGACAGGACTTCACAGATACGCAGTATTTT.

This clone occurred a few times. The junction departs from the called germline gene at one end, perhaps through a read error. V and J are TRBV7-9 and TRBJ1-5, with D perhaps matching TRBD1 (6 bases). This CDR3 spans 16 amino acids. Germline-derived CDR1 and CDR2 are SEHNR and FQNEAQ (reference sequence). This CDR3 reads CASSLAGTHSNQPQHF. In nucleotides, the CDR3 is TGTGCCAGCAGCCTAGCTGGGACACATAGCAATCAGCCCCAGCATTTT.

The rearrangement joins TRBV18 to TRBJ1-1; D uncertain. Germline V lookup: CDR1 KGHSH, CDR2 LQKENI. The CDR3 spans 13 residues. V was pared by 6 bases and J by 0 bases, with 8 bases between. The CDR3 bases are TGTGCCAGCTCGCCCACAGTGAACACTGAAGCTTTCTTT. It codes for CASSPTVNTEAFF.

This rearrangement joins TRBV19 to TRBJ2-2; 8 nucleotides line up with TRBD1. CDR1 and CDR2 from the germline V gene are LNHDA and SQIVND (reference sequence). V was pared by 8 bases and J by 5 bases, with 1 base of the junction left unmatched. The CDR3 is made up of 12 amino acids. CDR3 in DNA: TGTGCCAGTGACAGGGGTACCGGGGAGCTGTTTTTT. This encodes CASDRGTGELFF.

This rearrangement joins TRBV28 to TRBJ1-2, with no clear D. Trimming pared 6 bases from V and 4 bases from J, leaving 9 bases between. This CDR3 has 12 amino acids. The germline V gene has CDR1 MDHEN and CDR2 SYDVKM. The CDR3 DNA follows: TGTGCCAGCAGCCCTGCTAGCTATGGCTACACCTTC. Its protein is CASSPASYGYTF.

The CDR3 DNA reads as TGTGCCAGCAGTTCTGACTCGGGTCCGTTGATTGAGACCCAGTACTTC. It specifies CASSSDSGPLIETQYF. The V call is TRBV27, the J call TRBJ2-5; D ambiguous. Trimming removed 4 bases from V and 5 bases from J, with 20 bases in between. The CDR3 is 16 amino acids. Per the germline V gene, CDR1 is MNHEY and CDR2 is SMNVEV (reference sequence).

The rearrangement links TRBV28 to TRBJ1-5; D is unresolved. This CDR3 is built from 12 residues. Looked up from germline, CDR1 is MDHEN and CDR2 is SYDVKM. The V end lost 11 bases, the J end lost 3 bases, and 11 bases lay between the germline ends. The CDR3, as DNA: TGTGCCTTGGCGGGATTCAATCAGCCCCAGCATTTT. As protein: CALAGFNQPQHF.

The J gene is TRBJ2-3, the V gene TRBV5-1, with D perhaps TRBD2 (6 bases). Trimming took off 8 bases at V and 2 bases at J, with 18 bases between the two ends. The CDR3 contains 15 residues. Germline lookup yields CDR1 SGHRS and CDR2 YFSETQ. The CDR3 loop is CARTRRDFLTDTQYF. CDR3 DNA sequence: TGCGCCAGGACCCGGAGGGACTTCCTCACAGATACGCAGTATTTT.

This sequence joins TRBV19 and TRBJ1-1; 8 positions agree with TRBD1. CDR3 length equals 14 residues. Germline CDR1 and CDR2: LNHDA and SQIVND (reference sequence). With V trimmed by 5 bases and J by 0 bases, 2 bases remained unmatched. The CDR3 region is CASSWTGLNTEAFF. CDR3 in DNA: TGTGCCAGTAGTTGGACAGGGCTGAACACTGAAGCTTTCTTT.

The chain recombines TRBV5-6 with TRBJ1-4; 10 bases align to TRBD1. Germline-derived CDR1 and CDR2 are SGHDT and YYEEEE. The junction had 7 bases not matched to a gene; V was cut back by 0 bases and J by 8 bases. The CDR3 totals 16 residues. This chain's CDR3 is CASSLAPGQGGEKLFF. Here the CDR3 DNA reads TGTGCCAGCAGCTTGGCCCCTGGACAGGGGGGCGAAAAACTGTTTTTT.

The chain employs TRBV27 and TRBJ2-1; 12 bases align to TRBD2. J gave up 6 bases and V 7 bases, and 10 bases lay outside the gene matches. Germline values: CDR1 MNHEY, CDR2 SMNVEV (reference sequence). This CDR3 is built from 16 residues. As DNA, the CDR3 is TGTGCCAGCAAAGGACTAGCGGGAAGTAAGGGCAATGAGCAGTTCTTC. Its translation: CASKGLAGSKGNEQFF.

The chain joins TRBV6-6 to TRBJ2-7; the D gene is possibly TRBD2 (6 bases). V was shortened by 7 bases and J by 0 bases, with 10 bases between the two germline ends. Germline V lookup: CDR1 MNHNY, CDR2 SVGAGI (reference sequence). CDR3 length equals 13 residues. The CDR3 sequence is CASTRTTSYEQYF. The CDR3 DNA reads TGTGCCAGCACGAGGACTACCTCCTACGAGCAGTACTTC.

The chain employs TRBV12-3 or TRBV12-4 and TRBJ2-5; 9 nucleotides align to TRBD2. V trimming: 6 bases; J trimming: 2 bases; junction bases outside the gene matches: 1. The CDR3 extends over 13 amino acids. CDR3: CASRLAGQETQYF. DNA for the CDR3: TGTGCCAGCAGGCTAGCGGGACAAGAGACCCAGTACTTC.